One and the same sample provided the 14 T cell receptor beta chains below, sequenced in a study of PD-L1 blockade in urothelial cancer (TCRdb year 2017). The library was prepared using the immunoSEQ multiplex PCR assay. Not all clones reach the TCRdb copy of this immuneACCESS table, which keeps in-frame sequences only. Checked studies attribute under half of the gap to unresolved V genes and leave the rest unexplained. The sample table shows some 100,000 clones, and about 89% are seen once. Approximately 0.88% of the sample is held by the ten biggest clonotypes. Sequences were derived from PBMCs, sampled around atezolizumab (anti-PD-L1) treatment. These TCRs come from a woman of 80 years or more with urothelial cancer.

This clone was observed a single time. The chain is built from TRBV7-6 and TRBJ2-1; D is uncertain. The CDR3 has 13 residues. The germline V gene encodes CDR1 SGHVS and CDR2 FNYEAQ. Trimming removed 1 base from V and 8 bases from J, with 9 bases in between. CDR3 DNA: TGTGCCAGCAGCTTAGGTTATCTCGATGAGCAGTTCTTC. Amino acids: CASSLGYLDEQFF.

J is TRBJ2-2 and V is TRBV7-3, with 8 bases fitting TRBD1. Germline CDR1 reads SGHTA; CDR2 reads FQGTGA. Trimming removed 4 bases from V and 7 bases from J; junction bases left unmatched: 11. This CDR3 spans 16 amino acids. For the CDR3, the DNA is TGTGCCAGCAGCTCTGCTGGACAGGGTTGGATCGGGGAGCTGTTTTTT. Its translation: CASSSAGQGWIGELFF. The whole variable domain, remainder taken from reference TRBV7-3 and TRBJ2-2, is GAGVSQTPSNKVTEKGKYVELRCDPISGHTALYWYRQSLGQGPEFLIYFQGTGAADDSGLPNDRFFAVRPEGSVSTLKIQRTERGDSAVYLCASSSAGQGWIGELFFGEGSRLTVL.

The chain employs TRBV11-2 and TRBJ2-7, with D perhaps matching TRBD1 (5 bases). Germline V gives CDR1 SGHAT, CDR2 FQNNGV. This CDR3 is built from 14 residues. V was trimmed by 1 base and J by 9 bases, leaving 16 bases between them. CDR3 protein: CASSLAREGSGQYF. In nucleotides, the CDR3 is TGTGCCAGCAGCTTAGCCAGGGAAGGTTCTGGGCAGTACTTC.

The rearrangement uses TRBV9 and TRBJ2-2; 8 nucleotides match TRBD2. CDR3 size: 14 residues. V was pared by 2 bases and J by 6 bases, with 3 bases of the junction left unmatched. CDR1 and CDR2 from the germline V gene are SGDLS and YYNGEE. The CDR3 spells CASSVEGLAGELFF. The DNA for the CDR3 is TGTGCCAGCAGCGTGGAGGGACTAGCCGGGGAGCTGTTTTTT.

This clone came up once. The chain carries TRBV19 and TRBJ2-1; 9 positions match TRBD2. In germline, CDR1 is LNHDA, CDR2 SQIVND (reference sequence). The CDR3 has 20 residues. The V and J ends lost 3 bases and 5 bases, in that order; junction bases with no gene match: 20. Here the CDR3 reads CASSIVIEPTSGFRNNEQFF. CDR3 in DNA: TGTGCCAGTAGTATTGTTATCGAGCCGACTAGCGGTTTCCGTAACAATGAGCAGTTCTTC.

V usage is TRBV5-4 and J usage is TRBJ1-3, with unresolved D. The CDR3 has 17 amino acids. CDR1 is SGHNT, CDR2 YYREEE, per germline (reference sequence). Between the trimmed V and J ends, which lost 0 bases and 0 bases, there was a span of 13 bases. The CDR3 DNA reads as TGTGCCAGCAGCTTGGCCCCAGACCGGAGCTCTGGAAACACCATATATTTT. Amino acid sequence: CASSLAPDRSSGNTIYF.

The CDR3 loop reads CASSLGLEGNEQFF. The CDR3, as DNA: TGCGCCAGCAGCTTGGGACTAGAAGGCAATGAGCAGTTCTTC. The chain combines TRBV5-1 with TRBJ2-1, with D possibly TRBD2 on 6 matching bases. Germline-derived CDR1 and CDR2 are SGHRS and YFSETQ. V was pared by 0 bases and J by 6 bases, with 10 bases between. The CDR3 loop spans 14 amino acids.

The J gene is TRBJ2-2, the V gene TRBV28, with D hard to call. V was trimmed by 3 bases and J by 5 bases, leaving 7 bases between them. The CDR3 extends over 13 amino acids. Germline V CDR1 and CDR2: MDHEN, SYDVKM. CDR3 sequence: CASSFSRTGELFF. The CDR3 DNA reads TGTGCCAGCAGTTTTAGCAGAACCGGGGAGCTGTTTTTT.

The chain recombines TRBV10-3 with TRBJ2-1, with 9 nucleotides matching TRBD2. Germline V lookup: CDR1 ENHRY, CDR2 SYGVKD. V shed 0 bases, J shed 8 bases, and the junction held 11 bases outside the gene matches. The CDR3 spans 17 residues. CDR3 DNA sequence: TGTGCCATCAGTGAGTCTATTAGCGGGAGTACTCTCGATGAGCAGTTCTTC. Translation: CAISESISGSTLDEQFF.

The chain recombines TRBV5-6 with TRBJ2-3, with D unresolved. Looked up from germline, CDR1 is SGHDT and CDR2 is YYEEEE. The CDR3 has 13 residues. V was shortened by 0 bases and J by 4 bases, with 6 bases between the two germline ends. The CDR3 here is CASSLVPSDTQYF. The CDR3 nucleotides read TGTGCCAGCAGCTTGGTTCCCTCAGATACGCAGTATTTT.

This clone was detected a few times. This sequence joins TRBV27 and TRBJ1-5; D might be TRBD1 (6 bases). Trimming removed 0 bases at V and 6 bases at J, with 9 bases between. The V gene's germline CDR1 is MNHEY and CDR2 SMNVEV (reference sequence). The CDR3 contains 14 residues. The CDR3 here is CASSLSGGGQPQHF. CDR3 in DNA: TGTGCCAGCAGTTTATCGGGAGGGGGTCAGCCCCAGCATTTT.

V usage is TRBV28 and J usage is TRBJ2-1, with 7 bases that match TRBD2. The CDR3 spans 16 residues. Per the germline V gene, CDR1 is MDHEN and CDR2 is SYDVKM. J lost 0 bases, V lost 4 bases, and 6 bases had no gene match. Written as DNA, the CDR3 is TGTGCCAGCAGTTCAGTGACTAGCTACTCCTACAATGAGCAGTTCTTC. Encoded protein: CASSSVTSYSYNEQFF.

The chain carries TRBV9 and TRBJ2-3; the match to TRBD1 covers 7 bases. This CDR3 contains 18 residues. J lost 2 bases, V lost 0 bases, and 12 bases had no gene match. CDR1 is SGDLS and CDR2 is YYNGEE in the germline V gene. The CDR3 nucleotides are TGTGCCAGCAGCGTAGACCCCGGGACAGAAAGTTTCACAGATACGCAGTATTTT. Protein sequence: CASSVDPGTESFTDTQYF.

This rearrangement joins TRBV29-1 to TRBJ2-2, with D possibly being TRBD1 (6 bases). CDR3 length equals 14 residues. Germline CDR1 and CDR2: SQVTM and ANQGSEA. V lost 8 bases and J 6 bases, leaving 19 bases between the germline ends. The CDR3 region has the DNA TGCAGCTCCCGCGGGCCAGGGGTTGCCGGGGAGCTGTTTTTT. Protein sequence: CSSRGPGVAGELFF.